These 8 T cell receptor beta chains share one sample of origin, sequenced in a study of Tregs in tolerant kidney transplant recipients (dated by TCRdb to about 2019). The method behind the library was the immunoSEQ multiplex PCR assay. This is the immuneACCESS table as TCRdb keeps it, with only in-frame sequences that have V and J called. A part of the clones is gone; compared with another copy, unresolved V genes explain less than half, and the rest is unexplained. This sample's table carries 50,000 or so clones. Together, the top ten hold 0.83% of the sample. What the time point label conveys for this sample: blood sample drawn before combined kidney and bone marrow transplant. The specimen comprised CD4+ T cells from blood, sampled before the transplant. These receptors all come from a human donor who received a combined kidney and bone marrow transplant.

A remark on this clone: The read ends 3 residues before the CDR3 terminus; that terminus is restored from the germline J gene. The chain has TRBV6-1 and TRBJ2-7; TRBD2 matches 11 bases. The CDR3 runs to 15 residues. Losses at the gene ends were 0 bases for V and 6 bases for J; bases not matched to a gene: 4. The germline gives CDR1 MNHNS, CDR2 SASEGT. The sequenced part of the CDR3 DNA is TGTGCCAGCAGTGAAGCTCTAGCGGGAGGATTCGAG. Amino acid sequence: CASSEALAGGFE. The whole CDR3 region reads CASSEALAGGFEQYF.

A remark on this clone: Read sequence stops 3 residues before the CDR3 end, and the germline J gene provides the missing end. The chain employs TRBV6-2 or TRBV6-3 and TRBJ1-1; 8 bases align to TRBD1. V was pared by 2 bases and J by 3 bases, with 5 bases of the junction left unmatched. CDR3 length: 15 residues. Germline CDR1 is MNHEY and CDR2 is SVGEGT. The CDR3 spells CASSYNAGGYTEAFF. CDR3 DNA, as far as it was read: TGTGCCAGCAGTTACAACGCAGGGGGCTACACTGAA.

Of note for this clone: The read stops 3 residues short of the end of the CDR3; the missing end is completed from the germline J gene. The rearrangement uses TRBV7-9 and TRBJ1-6; D gene ambiguous. V was cut by 5 bases and J by 6 bases, with 8 bases left in between. The CDR3 runs 13 residues. Germline V gene lookup returns CDR1 SEHNR and CDR2 FQNEAQ (reference sequence). The CDR3 reads CASSPVPNSPLHF. Incomplete CDR3 DNA: TGTGCCAGCAGCCCCGTTCCTAATTCACCC.

A word on this clone: The DNA ends 3 residues before the CDR3 does, and the rest of the CDR3 is filled in from the germline J gene. V and J are TRBV7-8 and TRBJ1-1, with TRBD1 identical over 8 bases. Trimming at V came to 5 bases and at J to 5 bases, leaving 7 bases not matched to a gene. This CDR3 has 14 amino acids. Germline V gene sequence: CDR1 SGHVS, CDR2 FQNEAQ. CDR3 protein: CASSPQGARTEAFF. Partial CDR3 DNA: TGTGCCAGCAGCCCTCAGGGGGCCCGAACTGAA.

As to this clone: The read gets to within 3 residues of the CDR3 end, and the germline J gene fills in the rest. The chain uses TRBV7-2 and TRBJ2-1; no definite D call. V lost 2 bases and J lost 9, with 11 bases in between. Looked up from germline, CDR1 is SGHTA and CDR2 is FQGNSA. This CDR3 has 13 amino acids. CDR3 protein: CASSLFVNGEQFF. Partial CDR3 DNA: TGTGCCAGCAGCTTATTCGTTAACGGTGAG.

The DNA read from the CDR3 is TGTGCCAGCAGTTACCCGGCAGGGGGCCAGTACGAG. Translation: CASSYPAGGQYE. The full CDR3 sequence reads CASSYPAGGQYEQYF. The V and J genes are TRBV6-2 or TRBV6-3 and TRBJ2-7, with 8 nucleotides matching TRBD1. The read comes to an end 3 residues before the CDR3 does, leaving the germline J gene to fill in the end. Germline V CDR1 and CDR2: MNHEY, SVGEGT. The CDR3 contains 15 residues. The V segment lost 2 bases and the J segment 4 bases; nucleotides outside the gene matches: 7.

As concerns this clone: The CDR3 end falls 3 residues outside the read, so it is completed with the germline J gene. The rearrangement links TRBV2 to TRBJ2-7, with D possibly TRBD2 on 5 matching bases. The germline V and J ends were trimmed by 5 bases and 5 bases, with 19 bases remaining between them. The germline V gene encodes CDR1 SNHLY and CDR2 FYNNEI. The CDR3 runs to 15 residues. The part of the CDR3 DNA that was read is TGTGCCAGCAGTATAAAACGGGGAACCTTGGACGAG. Translated, it gives CASSIKRGTLDE. The whole CDR3 sequence is CASSIKRGTLDEQYF.

About this clone: Read sequence stops 3 residues before the CDR3 end, and the germline J gene provides the missing end. The chain joins TRBV7-7 to TRBJ2-5; the D gene is possibly TRBD2 (6 bases). The CDR3 extends over 16 amino acids. Germline loops: CDR1 SSHAT, CDR2 FNYEAQ (reference sequence). With 5 bases removed from V and 4 bases from J, the gap between germline ends came to 20 bases. CDR3 protein: CASSPRGPRGGETQYF. The CDR3 DNA, read in part, is TGTGCCAGCAGCCCGCGGGGCCCCCGCGGTGGAGAGACC.